These 21 T cell receptor beta chains originate from one sample sequenced in a study of shared clonotypes between healthy human individuals. Assay used: immunoSEQ multiplex PCR; TCRdb lists only in-frame clones, some missing. The sample lists around 1,000,000 clones, 77% seen once, with more than 0.85% in the top ten. Sequencing used memory CD4+ T cells from PBMCs. Subset indicated: CD45RA-negative fraction. The receptors come from a man aged 18-30 years in good health. Some clones in this sample may be carry-over from other donors' samples.

This clone has a handful of counts. This same CDR3 is encoded by further DNA sequences in the sample. The J gene is TRBJ1-2, the V gene TRBV18, with D tentatively TRBD1 (5 bases). Per the germline V gene, CDR1 is KGHSH and CDR2 is LQKENI. V lost 3 bases, J lost 6 bases, and 8 bases lay in between. The CDR3 extends over 12 amino acids. CDR3: CASSPLGDGYTF. DNA for the CDR3: TGTGCCAGCTCACCCCTGGGGGATGGCTACACCTTC.

As regards this clone: Other DNA sequences in this specimen translate into the identical CDR3. The rearrangement links TRBV7-2 to TRBJ2-3; D remains unclear. The V gene lost 2 bases and the J gene lost 4 bases, with 4 bases spanning the gap. Germline-derived CDR1 and CDR2 are SGHTA and FQGNSA. CDR3 length: 12 residues. The CDR3 sequence: CASSLRADTQYF. The CDR3 region has the DNA TGTGCCAGCAGCTTACGCGCAGATACGCAGTATTTT.

The V and J genes are TRBV4-1 and TRBJ1-5; 8 bases map to TRBD1. The CDR3 contains 16 residues. V was pared by 0 bases and J by 1 base, with 2 bases of the junction left unmatched. Germline V lookup: CDR1 MGHRA, CDR2 YSYEKL. This CDR3 reads CASSQDGDRSNQPQHF. CDR3 sequence (DNA): TGCGCCAGCAGCCAAGATGGGGACAGGAGCAATCAGCCCCAGCATTTT.

This clone was detected only a few times. This chain uses TRBV13 with TRBJ2-4, with unresolved D. CDR3 size: 14 residues. Between the trimmed V and J ends, which lost 6 bases and 0 bases, there was a span of 9 bases. CDR1 is PRHDT, CDR2 FYEKMQ, per germline (reference sequence). CDR3 sequence (DNA): TGTGCCAGCAGTGTTCGGCTAGCCAAAAACATTCAGTACTTC. Residues: CASSVRLAKNIQYF.

The rearrangement joins TRBV29-1 to TRBJ1-1; a weak D match, TRBD1 (6 bases). This CDR3 is built from 14 residues. Germline V gene lookup returns CDR1 SQVTM and CDR2 ANQGSEA. The germline V and J ends were trimmed by 4 bases and 0 bases, with 12 bases remaining between them. CDR3 sequence reads: CSVGGQQLNTEAFF. The CDR3 DNA sequence: TGCAGCGTTGGAGGACAGCAACTGAACACTGAAGCTTTCTTT.

The genes are TRBV7-2 and TRBJ2-5, with 13 nucleotides matching TRBD2. The CDR3 is 17 residues long. The germline gives CDR1 SGHTA, CDR2 FQGNSA. The V segment lost 3 bases and the J segment 4 bases; nucleotides outside the gene matches: 8. CDR3 in DNA: TGTGCCAGCAGCTTCCCCTCCGGACTAGCGGGAGTAGAGACCCAGTACTTC. Its translation: CASSFPSGLAGVETQYF.

The chain uses TRBV6-5 and TRBJ2-7; D gene ambiguous. Germline CDR1 and CDR2: MNHEY and SVGAGI. The CDR3 consists of 13 residues. V was pared by 1 base and J by 1 base, with 5 bases between. CDR3 loop: CASSYYLSYEQYF. The CDR3 bases are TGTGCCAGCAGTTACTATCTGTCCTACGAGCAGTACTTC.

V and J are TRBV30 and TRBJ2-7; D may match TRBD1 or TRBD2 (6 bases each). The CDR3 totals 14 residues. Germline assignment: CDR1 GTSNPN and CDR2 SVGIG (reference sequence). Deletions cut 2 bases from V and 1 base from J, with 12 bases between. The CDR3 here is CAWSIEGGSYEQYF. The CDR3 DNA is TGTGCCTGGAGTATAGAGGGGGGATCCTACGAGCAGTACTTC.

This clone was counted a few times. The chain employs TRBV29-1 and TRBJ1-1, with 10 bases lining up with TRBD1. This CDR3 has 12 amino acids. From germline, CDR1 is SQVTM and CDR2 ANQGSEA. With 4 bases clipped from V and 8 bases from J, the junction kept 4 bases outside the gene matches. The CDR3: CSVGGQGIEAFF. DNA of the CDR3: TGCAGCGTTGGGGGACAGGGGATCGAAGCTTTCTTT.

The rearrangement joins TRBV15 to TRBJ2-4; TRBD1 or TRBD2 may be the D gene (5 bases each). Looked up from germline, CDR1 is LNHNV and CDR2 is YYDKDF (reference sequence). V lost 3 bases and J lost 7, with 13 bases in between. The CDR3 extends over 14 amino acids. CDR3: CATSSGDPGNIQYF. The DNA for the CDR3 is TGTGCCACCAGCAGCGGGGACCCAGGGAACATTCAGTACTTC.

To note about this clone: At the DNA level, this CDR3 is encoded by other sequences in the same sample as well. The CDR3 coding sequence is TGTGCCAGCAGCTTAGTCCTAGCGGCCTACAATGAGCAGTTCTTC. Translated: CASSLVLAAYNEQFF. V usage is TRBV11-2 and J usage is TRBJ2-1, with TRBD2 matching 7 bases. V was pared by 1 base and J by 2 bases, with 2 bases of the junction left unmatched. From germline, CDR1 is SGHAT and CDR2 FQNNGV. CDR3 size: 15 residues.

On this clone: This same CDR3 is encoded by further DNA sequences in the sample. The rearrangement joins TRBV6-1 to TRBJ2-1; D gene uncertain. Between the trimmed V and J ends, which lost 4 bases and 5 bases, there was a span of 18 bases. CDR1 and CDR2 (germline): MNHNS, SASEGT. CDR3 length: 16 residues. This CDR3 is CASSVLQGPSDNEQFF. The CDR3 bases are TGTGCCAGCAGTGTCCTCCAAGGCCCATCGGACAATGAGCAGTTCTTC.

To note about this clone: The same CDR3 also results from other DNA sequences found in this sample. The J gene is TRBJ1-1, the V gene TRBV5-6, with D perhaps matching TRBD1 (6 bases). Germline values: CDR1 SGHDT, CDR2 YYEEEE. Trimming took 0 bases from V and 7 from J, leaving 7 bases between them. The CDR3 consists of 12 residues. The CDR3 is CASSLGRGEAFF. Written as DNA, the CDR3 is TGTGCCAGCAGCTTGGGCAGGGGTGAAGCTTTCTTT.

In DNA form, the CDR3 reads TGTGCCAGCAGCGGGACTAGCGGCCCCTACGAGCAGTACTTC. It translates to CASSGTSGPYEQYF. V and J are TRBV25-1 and TRBJ2-7; 11 bases line up with TRBD2. With 6 bases clipped from V and 2 bases from J, the junction kept 3 bases outside the gene matches. Germline CDR1 reads MGHDK; CDR2 reads SYGVNS. The CDR3 spans 14 residues.

Notes on this clone: The sample contains more than one DNA sequence encoding this CDR3. J is TRBJ1-2 and V is TRBV15; D is uncertain. From germline, CDR1 is LNHNV and CDR2 YYDKDF (reference sequence). This CDR3 spans 12 amino acids. Trimming pared 0 bases from V and 1 base from J, leaving 0 bases between. The CDR3 DNA reads TGTGCCACCAGCAGAGATAACTATGGCTACACCTTC. Its translation is CATSRDNYGYTF.

Comments on this clone: In the same sample, other DNA sequences code for this CDR3. The V call is TRBV20-1, the J call TRBJ1-1; no clear D gene. The V gene's germline CDR1 is DFQATT and CDR2 SNEGSKA (reference sequence). The germline V and J ends were trimmed by 6 bases and 3 bases, with 8 bases remaining between them. The CDR3 is 11 residues long. The CDR3 sequence: CSAPTDTEAFF. CDR3 DNA: TGCAGTGCACCGACGGACACTGAAGCTTTCTTT.

This clone was seen more than once but under ten times. The chain couples TRBV30 to TRBJ1-1; maybe TRBD1 (6 bases). The CDR3 runs 13 residues. Trimming pared 2 bases from V and 5 bases from J, leaving 12 bases between. Per germline, CDR1 GTSNPN and CDR2 SVGIG (reference sequence). This CDR3 is CAWSQGMMTEAFF. In DNA form, the CDR3 reads TGTGCCTGGAGTCAGGGGATGATGACTGAAGCTTTCTTT.

This clone has only a few counts. The chain couples TRBV5-1 to TRBJ2-2, with D perhaps given as TRBD1 or TRBD2 (6 bases each). CDR1 and CDR2 from the germline V gene are SGHRS and YFSETQ. V lost 1 base and J lost 8, with 15 bases in between. The CDR3 totals 15 residues. The CDR3 reads CASSLSSGAVGELFF. The CDR3, as DNA: TGCGCCAGCAGCTTGTCTTCGGGGGCGGTAGGGGAGCTGTTTTTT.

V gene TRBV30 combines with J gene TRBJ2-1, with D possibly called TRBD1 or TRBD2 (6 bases each). This CDR3 is 15 amino acids long. V shed 0 bases and J shed 3 bases, with 12 bases lying between them. Germline CDR1 is GTSNPN and CDR2 is SVGIG (reference sequence). The CDR3 DNA reads as TGTGCCTGGAGTGTAGGCAGGGGACTCTACAATGAGCAGTTCTTC. Translating it yields CAWSVGRGLYNEQFF.

The chain's CDR3 is CASRRDGEQFF. CDR3 in DNA: TGTGCCAGCAGGAGAGACGGTGAGCAGTTCTTC. The chain combines TRBV27 with TRBJ2-1; D gene uncertain. The ends were cut back, 6 bases at V and 9 bases at J, with 9 bases in the middle. Germline CDR1 MNHEY, CDR2 SMNVEV (reference sequence). This CDR3 has 11 residues.

The V gene is TRBV28, the J gene TRBJ2-1; 11 bases line up with TRBD2. J lost 15 bases, V lost 5 bases, and 21 bases had no gene match. The CDR3 has 17 amino acids. Germline CDR1 is MDHEN and CDR2 is SYDVKM. CDR3 region: CASSKPRSSSGRAVPFF. The DNA for the CDR3 is TGTGCCAGCAGTAAACCAAGATCTAGTAGCGGGAGGGCCGTGCCGTTCTTC.